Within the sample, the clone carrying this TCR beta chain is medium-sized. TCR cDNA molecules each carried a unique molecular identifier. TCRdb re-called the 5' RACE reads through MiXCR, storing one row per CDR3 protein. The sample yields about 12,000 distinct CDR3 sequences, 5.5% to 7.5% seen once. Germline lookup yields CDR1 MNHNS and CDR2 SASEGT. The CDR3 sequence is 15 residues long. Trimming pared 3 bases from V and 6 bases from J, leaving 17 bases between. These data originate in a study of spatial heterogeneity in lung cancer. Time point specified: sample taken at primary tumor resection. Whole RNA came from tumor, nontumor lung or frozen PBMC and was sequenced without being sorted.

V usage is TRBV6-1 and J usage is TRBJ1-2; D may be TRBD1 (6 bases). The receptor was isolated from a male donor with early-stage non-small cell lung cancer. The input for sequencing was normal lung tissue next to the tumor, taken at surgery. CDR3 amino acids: CASSDSPGEWDGYTF. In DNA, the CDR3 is TGTGCCAGCAGTGATTCCCCAGGGGAGTGGGATGGCTACACCTTC.